Listed here are 30 T cell receptor beta chains from one sample, sequenced in a study of blood T cell repertoires in COVID-19. This table comes from immunoSEQ multiplex PCR, and its TCRdb copy is limited to in-frame clones, with some not included. Of just over 300,000 clones in the sample, 90% are singletons; the top ten hold around 4.5%. Input material: PBMCs or T cells enriched from blood (not recorded which). All receptors come from a woman between 18 and 30 years old with acute COVID-19.

The V call is TRBV7-2, the J call TRBJ2-1; 11 bases agree with TRBD2. Trimming took 1 base from V and 16 from J; bases not matched to a gene: 6. CDR3 size: 13 residues. CDR1 and CDR2 (germline): SGHTA, FQGNSA. CDR3 in amino acids: CASSLVAGGEYFF. The CDR3 DNA sequence: TGTGCCAGCAGCTTAGTAGCGGGAGGGGAGTATTTCTTC.

The chain couples TRBV10-3 to TRBJ1-5, with no clear D. The CDR3 is made up of 17 amino acids. The V gene lost 0 bases and the J gene lost 0 bases, with 12 bases spanning the gap. CDR1 ENHRY and CDR2 SYGVKD come from the germline V gene. The CDR3 protein is CAISESNSLYSNQPQHF. DNA for the CDR3: TGTGCCATCAGTGAGTCGAACAGTTTATATAGCAATCAGCCCCAGCATTTT.

V gene TRBV29-1 combines with J gene TRBJ1-5, with unresolved D. The CDR3 has 13 residues. The V and J ends lost 7 bases and 9 bases respectively, with 19 bases between them. From germline, CDR1 is SQVTM and CDR2 ANQGSEA. CDR3 DNA: TGCAGCGCCCTCTCCCCGGGGATCGGGCCCCAGCATTTT. It is translated as CSALSPGIGPQHF. Variable domain in full (rest from reference TRBV29-1 and TRBJ1-5): SAVISQKPSRDICQRGTSLTIQCQVDSQVTMMFWYRQQPGQSLTLIATANQGSEATYESGFVIDKFPISRPNLTFSTLTVSNMSPEDSSIYLCSALSPGIGPQHFGDGTRLSIL.

The count of this clone is one. This chain connects TRBV9 to TRBJ1-3; TRBD1 agrees at 8 bases. The germline CDR1 and CDR2 sequences are SGDLS and YYNGEE. The CDR3 sequence is 17 residues long. V trimming: 3 bases; J trimming: 4 bases; junction bases outside the gene matches: 12. In DNA, the CDR3 is TGTGCCAGCAGCGCGGCCAACGGGGACAGGATCGGAAACACCATATATTTT. This translates into CASSAANGDRIGNTIYF.

About this clone: Within the sample, other DNA sequences also encode this same CDR3. The chain carries TRBV11-3 and TRBJ1-2; D gene ambiguous. Germline CDR1 and CDR2: SGHNT and YENEEA. This CDR3 spans 13 amino acids. V lost 1 base and J lost 2, with 5 bases in between. The CDR3 protein is CASSLAGNYGYTF. The CDR3 coding sequence is TGTGCCAGCAGCTTAGCCGGGAACTATGGCTACACCTTC.

The J gene is TRBJ2-7, the V gene TRBV19, with 7 positions matching TRBD2. The CDR3 has 13 residues. CDR1 and CDR2 (germline): LNHDA, SQIVND (reference sequence). The ends lost 5 bases at V and 6 bases at J; junction bases unmatched: 7. The chain's CDR3 is CASSSRGGGEQYF. CDR3 sequence (DNA): TGTGCCAGTAGTTCCCGCGGGGGAGGCGAGCAGTACTTC.

This sequence joins TRBV2 and TRBJ2-7, with TRBD2 matching over 7 bases. Germline loops: CDR1 SNHLY, CDR2 FYNNEI. CDR3 length: 14 residues. V shed 7 bases, J shed 2 bases, and the junction held 8 bases outside the gene matches. The CDR3 here is CASKVGGAPYEQYF. The CDR3 region has the DNA TGTGCCAGCAAGGTGGGAGGGGCCCCCTACGAGCAGTACTTC.

This clone has a handful of counts. The chain is built from TRBV9 and TRBJ1-2; TRBD1 aligns across 7 bases. The length of the CDR3 is 15 residues. V lost 5 bases, J lost 6 bases, and 13 bases stayed unmatched. Germline V gives CDR1 SGDLS, CDR2 YYNGEE. The CDR3 DNA follows: TGTGCCAGCAGGGACCATTTAGGGGGCGTCGATGGCTACACCTTC. Translation: CASRDHLGGVDGYTF.

The chain recombines TRBV13 with TRBJ1-1, with a possible D match to TRBD1 (5 bases). The CDR3 extends over 15 amino acids. Germline CDR1 reads PRHDT; CDR2 reads FYEKMQ (reference sequence). V dropped 5 bases and J dropped 0 bases, with 13 bases sitting between them. The CDR3 loop reads CASSTPGILNTEAFF. DNA for the CDR3: TGTGCCAGCAGCACACCAGGGATATTGAACACTGAAGCTTTCTTT.

This sequence joins TRBV5-1 and TRBJ2-1, with TRBD2 identical over 9 bases. The CDR3 is made up of 13 amino acids. Looked up from germline, CDR1 is SGHRS and CDR2 is YFSETQ. With 2 bases clipped from V and 7 bases from J, the junction kept 1 base outside the gene matches. The CDR3, as DNA: TGCGCCAGCAGCTTTAGCGGGAGAAATGAGCAGTTCTTC. This gives the protein CASSFSGRNEQFF.

This sequence joins TRBV27 and TRBJ2-7; no firm D call. CDR1 and CDR2 (germline): MNHEY, SMNVEV (reference sequence). This CDR3 is 13 amino acids long. The V end was cut by 5 bases, the J end by 0 bases, with 8 bases between. CDR3 nucleotides: TGTGCCAGCAGTCCGACTTTCTCCTACGAGCAGTACTTC. Its protein product is CASSPTFSYEQYF.

This clone was seen a single time. The chain uses TRBV14 and TRBJ2-5, with D maybe TRBD2 (5 bases). Trimming pared 2 bases from V and 1 base from J, leaving 14 bases between. Germline V lookup: CDR1 SGHDN, CDR2 FVKESK. The CDR3 runs to 16 residues. The chain's CDR3 is CASSQPRPSSQETQYF. In DNA, the CDR3 is TGTGCCAGCAGCCAACCCCGCCCTAGCAGCCAAGAGACCCAGTACTTC.

This chain links TRBV28 with TRBJ1-4; TRBD1 matches at 9 bases. This CDR3 spans 14 amino acids. V shed 5 bases and J 6 bases; nucleotides not matched to a gene: 4. CDR1 and CDR2 from the germline V gene are MDHEN and SYDVKM. The CDR3 is CASSTGGADEKLFF. The DNA for the CDR3 is TGTGCCAGCAGTACAGGGGGCGCCGATGAAAAACTGTTTTTT. Supplemented by reference TRBV28 and TRBJ1-4, the full variable domain reads DVKVTQSSRYLVKRTGEKVFLECVQDMDHENMFWYRQDPGLGLRLIYFSYDVKMKEKGDIPEGYSVSREKKERFSLILESASTNQTSMYLCASSTGGADEKLFFGSGTQLSVL.

This chain links TRBV29-1 with TRBJ2-7; a weak D match, TRBD2 (6 bases). V lost 4 bases, J lost 0 bases, and 10 bases lay in between. The CDR3 is 13 residues long. Germline CDR1 and CDR2: SQVTM and ANQGSEA. The CDR3 loop reads CSVVGGSSYEQYF. CDR3 in DNA: TGCAGCGTTGTCGGGGGAAGCTCCTACGAGCAGTACTTC.

This CDR3 reads CASSYEAGRSPLHF. The DNA of the CDR3 is TGTGCCAGCAGTTACGAGGCGGGGCGCTCACCCCTCCACTTT. The V and J genes are TRBV6-5 and TRBJ1-6; perhaps TRBD1 as D (5 bases). The V gene lost 2 bases and the J gene lost 10 bases, with 12 bases spanning the gap. The CDR3 covers 14 residues. Per germline, CDR1 MNHEY and CDR2 SVGAGI.

The chain has TRBV9 and TRBJ2-5; 9 nucleotides agree with TRBD2. CDR1 is SGDLS, CDR2 YYNGEE, per germline. The CDR3 is 13 residues long. The junction had 1 base not matched to a gene; V was cut back by 3 bases and J by 4 bases. DNA of the CDR3: TGTGCCAGCAGCGGGGGACTAGCAGAGACCCAGTACTTC. This sequence encodes CASSGGLAETQYF.

V gene TRBV10-3 combines with J gene TRBJ1-2, with a possible D match to TRBD1 (5 bases). The V gene's germline CDR1 is ENHRY and CDR2 SYGVKD. This CDR3 spans 16 amino acids. V lost 0 bases to trimming and J lost 0 bases, with 11 bases between them. CDR3 bases: TGTGCCATCAGTGAGTCTGGGGCAAATTCTAACTATGGCTACACCTTC. Translated, it gives CAISESGANSNYGYTF.

This sequence joins TRBV24-1 and TRBJ2-1, with a possible D match to TRBD2 (6 bases). The CDR3 runs 18 residues. The V end was cut by 0 bases, the J end by 5 bases, with 19 bases between. Germline CDR1 KGHDR, CDR2 SFDVKD. The CDR3 DNA is TGTGCCACCAGTGATTTGCCCCCCAAAGCGGGTGAAAACAATGAGCAGTTCTTC. Amino acid sequence: CATSDLPPKAGENNEQFF.

The chain combines TRBV3-1 (or the pseudogene TRBV3-2) with TRBJ2-7; D is possibly TRBD1 (5 bases). The germline V and J ends were trimmed by 4 bases and 6 bases, with 10 bases remaining between them. Germline V lookup: CDR1 LGHDT, CDR2 YNNKEL (reference sequence). This CDR3 is 12 amino acids long. The CDR3 DNA reads as TGTGCCAGCAGCCCCCAAGGGGCCGAGCAGTACTTC. It encodes CASSPQGAEQYF.

This chain uses TRBV25-1 with TRBJ2-5; a weak D match, TRBD1 (6 bases). Germline V gene data show CDR1 as MGHDK and CDR2 as SYGVNS. The ends were cut back, 0 bases at V and 5 bases at J, with 10 bases in the middle. The CDR3 has 14 amino acids. The CDR3 region is CASSEYGRGETQYF. As DNA, the CDR3 is TGTGCCAGCAGTGAATATGGAAGGGGGGAGACCCAGTACTTC.

The chain has TRBV7-3 and TRBJ2-1, with 8 bases that match TRBD1. There are 15 residues in the CDR3. Germline V gene lookup returns CDR1 SGHTA and CDR2 FQGTGA. J was trimmed by 5 bases and V by 3 bases; bases with no gene match: 6. The chain's CDR3 is CASSLDRDQHNEQFF. The CDR3 DNA is TGTGCCAGCAGCTTGGACAGGGATCAACACAATGAGCAGTTCTTC.

This sequence joins TRBV28 and TRBJ2-2; TRBD2 is a possible D gene (6 bases). V dropped 3 bases and J dropped 5 bases, with 25 bases sitting between them. The CDR3 totals 19 residues. Germline CDR1 MDHEN, CDR2 SYDVKM. The CDR3 loop is CASSLAPTGAGGVTGELFF. The CDR3, as DNA: TGTGCCAGCAGTTTGGCCCCCACGGGCGCAGGAGGGGTAACCGGGGAGCTGTTTTTT.

The chain employs TRBV6-1 and TRBJ2-5; 12 bases match TRBD2. V lost 2 bases to trimming and J lost 3 bases; unmatched junction nucleotides: 1. CDR1 is MNHNS and CDR2 is SASEGT in the germline V gene. There are 15 residues in the CDR3. CDR3 loop: CASSEWTSGEETQYF. CDR3 in DNA: TGTGCCAGCAGTGAATGGACTAGCGGGGAAGAGACCCAGTACTTC.

The rearrangement uses TRBV5-6 and TRBJ1-1, with D possibly matching TRBD1 (5 bases). Per the germline V gene, CDR1 is SGHDT and CDR2 is YYEEEE. The CDR3 has 11 amino acids. Trimming removed 4 bases from V and 8 bases from J, with 9 bases in between. The CDR3 reads CASSPDSEAFF. DNA for the CDR3: TGTGCCAGCAGCCCTGACAGCGAAGCTTTCTTT.

This sequence joins TRBV6-5 and TRBJ1-1, with 7 bases identical to TRBD1. Trimming at V came to 2 bases and at J to 9 bases, leaving 3 bases not matched to a gene. Germline CDR1 and CDR2: MNHEY and SVGAGI. CDR3 length: 12 residues. As DNA, the CDR3 is TGTGCCAGCAGTTACGGGGACAGTCAAGCTTTCTTT. Residues: CASSYGDSQAFF.

The J gene is TRBJ1-2, the V gene TRBV19, with 9 bases that match TRBD1. This CDR3 has 15 residues. J lost 8 bases, V lost 1 base, and 8 bases had no gene match. Germline loops: CDR1 LNHDA, CDR2 SQIVND (reference sequence). CDR3 in DNA: TGTGCCAGTAGTATAGGGACAGGGGCGCTACGGGGCTACACCTTC. Amino acids: CASSIGTGALRGYTF.

J is TRBJ2-5 and V is TRBV10-3; TRBD2 matches at 8 bases. This CDR3 region has 15 residues. V trimming: 3 bases; J trimming: 4 bases; junction bases outside the gene matches: 7. Germline loops: CDR1 ENHRY, CDR2 SYGVKD. The CDR3 sequence is CAISDPAGEGETQYF. The DNA for the CDR3 is TGTGCCATCAGTGACCCAGCGGGGGAGGGAGAGACCCAGTACTTC.

This clone has only one observation. The chain joins TRBV6-5 to TRBJ1-2, with 8 bases that match TRBD1. CDR1 and CDR2 (germline): MNHEY, SVGAGI. CDR3 length: 14 amino acids. V dropped 2 bases and J dropped 1; count of bases not matched to a gene: 0. CDR3 in DNA: TGTGCCAGCAGTTACGGACAGGGTAACTATGGCTACACCTTC. Translated, it gives CASSYGQGNYGYTF.

CDR3 DNA sequence: TGTGCCAGCAGTTACAAGGGGAACAATGAGCAGTTCTTC. It specifies CASSYKGNNEQFF. J is TRBJ2-1 and V is TRBV6-5, with a weak D call TRBD1 (5 bases). The CDR3 consists of 13 residues. Germline CDR1 reads MNHEY; CDR2 reads SVGAGI. The V and J ends lost 2 bases and 5 bases respectively, with 7 bases between them.

The chain employs TRBV27 and TRBJ2-7; 8 bases line up with TRBD1. This CDR3 is built from 14 residues. Germline-derived CDR1 and CDR2 are MNHEY and SMNVEV (reference sequence). The ends lost 5 bases at V and 5 bases at J; junction bases unmatched: 8. The chain's CDR3 is CASSRTGNSDEQYF. DNA for the CDR3: TGTGCCAGCAGTCGGACAGGGAACAGCGACGAGCAGTACTTC.